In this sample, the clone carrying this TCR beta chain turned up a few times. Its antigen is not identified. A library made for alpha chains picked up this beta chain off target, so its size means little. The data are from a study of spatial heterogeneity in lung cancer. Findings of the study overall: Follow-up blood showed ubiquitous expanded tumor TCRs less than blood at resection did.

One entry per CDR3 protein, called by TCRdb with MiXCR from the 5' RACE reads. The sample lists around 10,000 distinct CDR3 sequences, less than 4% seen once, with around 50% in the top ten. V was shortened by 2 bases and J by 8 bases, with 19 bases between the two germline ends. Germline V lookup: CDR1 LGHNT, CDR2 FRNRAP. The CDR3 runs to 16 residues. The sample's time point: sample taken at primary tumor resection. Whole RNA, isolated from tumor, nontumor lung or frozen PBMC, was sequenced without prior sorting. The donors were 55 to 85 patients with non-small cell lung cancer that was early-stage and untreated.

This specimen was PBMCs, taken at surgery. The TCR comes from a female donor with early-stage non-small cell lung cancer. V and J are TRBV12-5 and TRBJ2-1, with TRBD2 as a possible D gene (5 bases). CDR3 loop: CASGLITATAGDEQFF. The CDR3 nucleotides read TGTGCTAGTGGTTTGATTACAGCTACGGCGGGCGATGAGCAGTTCTTC.